Sequencing of this TCR beta chain was carried out in a study of cytomegalovirus exposure and HLA in healthy donors (dated by TCRdb to about 2017). Broadly, across the study: In an earlier analysis of 587 of the donors, 276 Gb of sequence data and approximately 100 million unique TCR beta sequences from about 190 million T cells were reported. Approximately 310 gigabases of sequencing data and around 90 million unique TCR sequences made up an early release that covered approximately 700 HLA-typed donors. The genetic ancestry cluster associated with self-reported Caucasian donors included about 81% of the approximately 410 genotyped donors. The aim of the study was to test whether cataloging public T cell receptors could identify signatures of past pathogen exposure. The T cell repertoires of 666 subjects were profiled by immunosequencing and related to cytomegalovirus serostatus. Along with the approximately 620-subject first cohort, a separate validation cohort of around 120 different subjects was used. To predict cytomegalovirus infection status, the study brought together high-throughput TCR immunosequencing, statistical association of individual TCRs with disease status, and machine learning. A later analysis re-analyzed previously published TCR beta repertoires from roughly 600 donors and added high-resolution HLA genotyping to study TCR occurrence patterns. In the later analysis, no new phenotypic data were used to find candidate immune exposures; instead, reliance was placed on TCR beta sequences and their occurrence across donors. An earlier analysis of approximately 500 of the donors applied high-throughput TCR beta sequencing to assess whether each TCR beta V gene segment acted as functional or pseudogenic. Donor age, sex, ethnicity and CMV serostatus were compiled alongside the repertoire data. A later genetic analysis used genome-wide SNP genotypes for about three fifths of the roughly 700 donors, treating that subset as a discovery cohort. All discovery cohort repertoires had been generated using a single sequencing platform. Class I and class II HLA loci were covered by the typing at four-digit resolution. Typing coverage varied by locus: about 629-630 donors for A, B, C, DRB1 and DQB1; 500 to 550 for DQA1; over 600 for DPA1; approximately 450 for DPB1. Roughly 5 DR-DQ haplotypes were treated as single units for association and clustering because of strong linkage in the cohort. Across some 400 genotyped donors of the cohort, an average of roughly 230,000 unique TCR beta nucleotide sequences per donor were sequenced, and approximately 19% of those sequences were non-productive. Findings and caveats that apply to the study as a whole: HLA typing was unavailable for some donors at each locus, so association tests used only the typed subset. Broadly in line with IMGT annotations, most TCR beta V segments showed up in productive rearrangements about 87% or about 30% of the time in an earlier analysis of approximately 640 of the donors. A further reported finding was that TCR beta sequences accurately predicted the HLA-A and HLA-B alleles for most subjects in the first cohort. This cohort had only TCR beta chains sequenced, and the lack of alpha or paired-chain data limited which features could be detected. According to a later genetic analysis, donors in an Asian-associated ancestry cluster had fewer N-insertions in productive TCRs than the approximately 650-donor mean. Most TCR sequences were observed very rarely across donors, whereas some public TCRs were present in many individuals. The classifier was reported to diagnose cytomegalovirus status with high specificity and sensitivity in both the original and validation cohorts. V-gene and J-gene trimming of TCR beta chains was associated with a missense DCLRE1C variant in a later genetic analysis, and the association was replicated in an independent cohort. Roughly uniform sequencing depth across donors was assumed in presence/absence analyses, although this assumption may not hold. In a later analysis, around 15,000 TCR beta sequences were associated with specific HLA alleles at a false discovery rate of 0.05. Correlated functional status among segregating V segments might reflect linkage disequilibrium, but an unknown experimental factor could not be ruled out. A cluster of highly shared sequence variants was judged likely to represent a technical artifact of the sequencing pipeline. Immune exposure information for the cohort was limited to CMV serostatus. When HLA alleles, especially DR and DQ, strongly co-occurred, TCR associations were difficult to assign to individual alleles. According to a later analysis, parvovirus B19, influenza, CMV and Epstein-Barr virus appeared linked to several top co-occurrence clusters. Because counts were too low, 15 or so rarely observed V segments, including chromosome 9 orphons, were excluded from the earlier analysis of 587 of the donors. A total of fewer than 200 TCR beta chains were listed by the study as associated with cytomegalovirus. The authors suggested that the approach could potentially be generalized to other disease states and immunological phenotypes. In vitro tests confirmed that a few of the cytomegalovirus-associated TCR beta chains recognize cytomegalovirus antigens. In a later analysis, HLA-associated TCR beta chains were found to be more clonally expanded and to have lower generation probabilities than equally common non-associated chains. According to a later analysis, most CMV-associated TCR beta chains appeared to be HLA-restricted, and the HLA associations seemed to be driven largely by CMV exposure. Because the 87-base-pair reads could not distinguish some IMGT-functional V segments, including TRBV6-2 and TRBV6-3, those segments were excluded. A later analysis found that TCR association rates varied across HLA loci, with DRB1 alleles showing the most associated TCRs and HLA-C alleles the fewest.

To prepare the library, the immunoSEQ multiplex PCR assay was applied. The multiplex PCR relied on a mix of 60 forward primers for TCR Vbeta segments and 13 reverse primers for TCR Jbeta segments. A multiplex PCR assay on genomic DNA amplified the CDR3 region of rearranged TCR beta genes. On the Illumina HiSeq System, the amplified TCR beta libraries were sequenced as 87-base-pair reads. In the authors' own workflow: A later analysis counted tens of millions of unique TCR beta chains across the 600 to 850 repertoires, and roughly 9.9 million of these chains were shared by at least two donors. Raw reads were error-corrected and collapsed into unique sequences with a nearest-neighbor algorithm that merged closely related sequences to remove PCR and sequencing errors. Alignment of CDR3 sequences to IMGT reference sequences was used to assign V, D and J gene segments. Each retained sequence needed at least a six-nucleotide match to both a V gene segment and a J gene segment. A rearrangement was called productive if the CDR3 had no stop codons and remained in frame with V and J, and every other rearrangement was called non-productive. CDR3 was defined according to IMGT convention as the region running from the second conserved V-encoded cysteine to the conserved J-encoded phenylalanine. The earlier analysis of about 610 of the donors excluded sequences that lacked an unambiguous match to a single V gene segment. An earlier analysis of some 500 of the donors classified V segments as functional when productive rearrangements were above 56.7% and as segregating when the standard deviation between donors was above 5%. A statistical classification framework was developed to diagnose cytomegalovirus status using the catalog of TCR beta chain sequences. In a later analysis, TCR nucleotide sequences were compared against IMGT/GENE-DB human TR gene sequences so that V and J genes could be assigned. In a later analysis, CDR3 sequences and most-parsimonious VDJ recombination scenarios were assigned using the TCRdist pipeline. A later analysis defined each TCR beta chain by its CDR3 amino acid sequence plus V-gene family, and excluded reads lacking a unique V-gene family. In a later analysis, approximately 640 highly shared, low-generation-probability nucleotide sequences were removed to address suspected cross-contamination and a sequencing artifact. A later analysis calculated a clonal expansion index for each public chain from normalized within-repertoire ranks of inferred template counts. Generation probabilities in a later analysis came from a VDJ recombination model fitted to out-of-frame rearrangements, and those results were checked against IGoR. A later analysis scored TCR-TCR, TCR-HLA and TCR-CMV co-occurrence with hypergeometric tests, applying a repertoire-size bias correction to TCR pairs. In a later analysis, false discovery rates were estimated by permuting HLA or CMV assignments 20 times. In a later analysis, co-occurring TCRs were grouped with DBSCAN, and TCRdist sequence similarity was added when clustering was performed within HLA-allele-positive subsets. Repertoires with fewer than 30,000 or more than 120,000 public chains were left out of co-occurrence clustering, as were about 5 repertoires with anomalous nucleotide sharing. Not all clones reach the TCRdb copy of this immuneACCESS table, which keeps in-frame sequences only. Checked studies attribute under half of the gap to unresolved V genes and leave the rest unexplained. The DNA was the basis for D and trimming; V, J and clone size are from that table. This sample has 180,000 or so clones in its table, and 80% to 90% of those were observed once. The ten largest clones capture 7.5% to 10% of the sample.

The germline V end is reduced by 0 bases and the J end by 2 bases; junction bases left unmatched: 8. Spanning cysteine to phenylalanine, the CDR3 consists of 17 amino acids. Only CDR3 DNA remains: 51 bases, in frame from the first base. The germline V gene supplies CDR1 SGDLS and CDR2 YYNGEE. Note on this clone: The antigen it recognizes is unknown. The sample holds no much larger clone one base away, and base qualities are not on file.

The cohort was made up of 500 to 800 healthy bone marrow donors. All cohort members were sampled while nominally healthy, although unrecorded immune exposures were likely present. The donor was CMV seropositive and was included in the group of some 290 seropositive cohort members. A peripheral blood sample was collected from each donor, and TCR beta sequencing was performed on peripheral blood mononuclear cells. Genomic DNA extraction from the blood cell samples was performed with the Qiagen DNeasy Blood Extraction Kit. The rearrangement joined TRBV9 to TRBJ2-5, with 9 bases in between that match TRBD1. The sequencing input was PBMCs. The sequence was obtained from a man between 18 and 35 years old in good health and CMV-seropositive. The CDR3 protein sequence reads: CASSVGASGTGQETQYF. The base sequence is TGTGCCAGCAGCGTAGGGGCTTCCGGGACAGGGCAAGAGACCCAGTACTTC.